Each of the 2 T cell receptor beta chains below was sequenced from the same sample in a study of patients and donors after allogeneic stem cell transplantation. TCRdb analysed the RT-PCR reads with MiXCR anew, one entry per CDR3 protein. The table records approximately 150,000 distinct CDR3 sequences, approximately 25% of them present only once. The sample consisted of blood, either unsorted or a sorted T cell fraction (not recorded which). The receptors shown here come from a human donor who was either an allogeneic HSCT recipient or a stem cell or donor lymphocyte infusion donor (not recorded which). It is not recorded whose cells these are; they may come from a transplant donor.

The chain carries TRBV20-1 and TRBJ2-3; possibly TRBD2 for D (6 bases). The length of the CDR3 is 15 residues. Trimming removed 1 base from V and 0 bases from J, with 11 bases in between. Germline V lookup: CDR1 DFQATT, CDR2 SNEGSKA (reference sequence). The CDR3 is CSARGPGGSTDTQYF. The CDR3, as DNA: TGCAGTGCTAGAGGCCCCGGAGGGAGCACAGATACGCAGTATTTT.

This clonotype came up a few times. V gene TRBV12-3 or TRBV12-4 combines with J gene TRBJ2-2, with D perhaps matching TRBD2 (5 bases). Trimming took 5 bases from V and 1 from J, leaving 17 bases between them. The length of the CDR3 is 17 residues. CDR3 DNA sequence: TGTGCCAGCAGTACGCCTTCGAGGGATTTGAACACCGGGGAGCTGTTTTTT. Translation gives CASSTPSRDLNTGELFF.